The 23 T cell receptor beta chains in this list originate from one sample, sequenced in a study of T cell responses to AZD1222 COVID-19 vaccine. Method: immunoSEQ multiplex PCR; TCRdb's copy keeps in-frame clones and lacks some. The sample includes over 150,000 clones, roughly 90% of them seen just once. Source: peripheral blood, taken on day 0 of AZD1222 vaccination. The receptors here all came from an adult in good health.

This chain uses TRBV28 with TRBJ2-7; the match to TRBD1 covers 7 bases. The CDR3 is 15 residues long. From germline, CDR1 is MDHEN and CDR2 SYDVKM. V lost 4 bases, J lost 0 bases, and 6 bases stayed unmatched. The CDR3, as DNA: TGTGCCAGCAGTTGGGGACAGCCTTACTCCTACGAGCAGTACTTC. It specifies CASSWGQPYSYEQYF.

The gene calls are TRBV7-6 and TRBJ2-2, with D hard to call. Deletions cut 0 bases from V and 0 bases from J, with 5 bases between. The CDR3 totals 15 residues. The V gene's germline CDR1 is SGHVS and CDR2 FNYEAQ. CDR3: CASSLAVANTGELFF. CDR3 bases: TGTGCCAGCAGCTTAGCGGTAGCGAACACCGGGGAGCTGTTTTTT.

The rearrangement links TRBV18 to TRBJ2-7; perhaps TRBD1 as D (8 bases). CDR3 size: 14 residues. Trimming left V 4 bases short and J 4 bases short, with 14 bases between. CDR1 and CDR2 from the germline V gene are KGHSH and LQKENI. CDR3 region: CASSRQGTMYEQYF. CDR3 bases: TGTGCCAGCTCACGACAGGGGACTATGTACGAGCAGTACTTC.

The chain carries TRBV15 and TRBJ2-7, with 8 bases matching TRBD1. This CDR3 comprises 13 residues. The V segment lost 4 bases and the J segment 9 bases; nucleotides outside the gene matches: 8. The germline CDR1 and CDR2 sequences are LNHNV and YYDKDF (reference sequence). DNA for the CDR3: TGTGCCACCAGCATGACCACAGGACAGGGGCAGTACTTC. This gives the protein CATSMTTGQGQYF.

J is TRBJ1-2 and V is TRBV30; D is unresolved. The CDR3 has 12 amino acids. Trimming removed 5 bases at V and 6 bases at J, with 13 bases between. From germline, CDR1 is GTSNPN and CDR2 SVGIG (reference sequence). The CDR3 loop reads CAWAGSGNGYTF. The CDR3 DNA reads TGTGCCTGGGCCGGGTCAGGTAATGGCTACACCTTC.

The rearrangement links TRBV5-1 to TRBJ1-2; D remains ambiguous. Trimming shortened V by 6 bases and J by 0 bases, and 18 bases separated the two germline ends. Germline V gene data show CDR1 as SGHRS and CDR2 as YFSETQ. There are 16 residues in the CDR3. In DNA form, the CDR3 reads TGCGCCAGCAAAACCTCATTAGCAGAAGCTAACTATGGCTACACCTTC. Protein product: CASKTSLAEANYGYTF.

In DNA, the CDR3 is TGTGCCAGCAGATTGACAGGGAGGGCAGAGACCCAGTACTTC. Amino acids: CASRLTGRAETQYF. V and J are TRBV6-5 and TRBJ2-5; the D gene could be TRBD1 or TRBD2 (7 bases each). With 6 bases removed from V and 4 bases from J, the gap between germline ends came to 15 bases. In germline, CDR1 is MNHEY, CDR2 SVGAGI. The length of the CDR3 is 14 residues.

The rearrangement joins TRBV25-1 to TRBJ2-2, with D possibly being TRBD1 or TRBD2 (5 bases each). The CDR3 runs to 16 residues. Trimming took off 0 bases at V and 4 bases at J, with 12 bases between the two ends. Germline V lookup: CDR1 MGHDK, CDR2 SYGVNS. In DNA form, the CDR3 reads TGTGCCAGCAGTGAATATATAGGGGCGGGCACCGGGGAGCTGTTTTTT. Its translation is CASSEYIGAGTGELFF.

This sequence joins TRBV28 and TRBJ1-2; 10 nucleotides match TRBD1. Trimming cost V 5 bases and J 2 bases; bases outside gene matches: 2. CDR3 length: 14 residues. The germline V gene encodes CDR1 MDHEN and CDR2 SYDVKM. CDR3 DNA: TGTGCCAGCAGTACGGGACAGGGGAACTATGGCTACACCTTC. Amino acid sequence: CASSTGQGNYGYTF.

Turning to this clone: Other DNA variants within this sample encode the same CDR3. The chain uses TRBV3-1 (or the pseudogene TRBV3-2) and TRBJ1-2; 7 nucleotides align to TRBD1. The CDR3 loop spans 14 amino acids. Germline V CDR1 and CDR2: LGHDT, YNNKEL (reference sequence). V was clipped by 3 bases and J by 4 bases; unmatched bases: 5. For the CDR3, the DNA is TGTGCCAGCAGCCAGGCTACAGGGGCCTATGGCTACACCTTC. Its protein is CASSQATGAYGYTF.

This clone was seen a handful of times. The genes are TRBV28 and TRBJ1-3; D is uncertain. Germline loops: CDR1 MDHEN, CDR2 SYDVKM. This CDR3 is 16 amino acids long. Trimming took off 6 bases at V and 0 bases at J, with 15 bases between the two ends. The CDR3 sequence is CASSPLTPNSGNTIYF. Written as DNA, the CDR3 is TGTGCCAGCAGCCCACTTACTCCTAACTCTGGAAACACCATATATTTT.

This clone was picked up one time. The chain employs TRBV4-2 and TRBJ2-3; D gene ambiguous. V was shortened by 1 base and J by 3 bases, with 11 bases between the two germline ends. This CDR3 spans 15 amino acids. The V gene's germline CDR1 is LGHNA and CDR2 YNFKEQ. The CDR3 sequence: CASSQARSMTDTQYF. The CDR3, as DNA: TGTGCCAGCAGCCAAGCCAGGAGCATGACAGATACGCAGTATTTT.

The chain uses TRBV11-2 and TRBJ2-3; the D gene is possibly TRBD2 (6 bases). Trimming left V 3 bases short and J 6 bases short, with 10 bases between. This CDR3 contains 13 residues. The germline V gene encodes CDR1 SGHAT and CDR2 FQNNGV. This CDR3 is CASSFTGVDTQYF. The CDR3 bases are TGTGCCAGCAGCTTCACGGGAGTTGATACGCAGTATTTT.

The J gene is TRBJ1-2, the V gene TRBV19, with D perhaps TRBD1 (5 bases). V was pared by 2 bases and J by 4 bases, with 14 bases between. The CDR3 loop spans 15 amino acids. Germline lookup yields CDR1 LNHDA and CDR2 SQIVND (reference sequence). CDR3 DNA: TGTGCCAGTAGTATAACGCAGGGTAGGACCTATGGCTACACCTTC. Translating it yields CASSITQGRTYGYTF.

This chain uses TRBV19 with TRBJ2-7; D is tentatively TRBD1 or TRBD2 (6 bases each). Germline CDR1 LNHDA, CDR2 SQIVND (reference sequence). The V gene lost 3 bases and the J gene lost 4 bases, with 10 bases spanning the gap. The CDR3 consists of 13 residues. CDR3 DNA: TGTGCCAGTAGTATTCGGGGGCAGTACGAGCAGTACTTC. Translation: CASSIRGQYEQYF.

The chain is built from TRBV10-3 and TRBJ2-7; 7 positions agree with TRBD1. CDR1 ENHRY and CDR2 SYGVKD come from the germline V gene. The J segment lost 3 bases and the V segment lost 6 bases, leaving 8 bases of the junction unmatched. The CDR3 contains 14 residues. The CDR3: CAIRSDRPGYEQYF. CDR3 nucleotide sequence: TGTGCCATCAGGTCGGACAGGCCCGGCTACGAGCAGTACTTC.

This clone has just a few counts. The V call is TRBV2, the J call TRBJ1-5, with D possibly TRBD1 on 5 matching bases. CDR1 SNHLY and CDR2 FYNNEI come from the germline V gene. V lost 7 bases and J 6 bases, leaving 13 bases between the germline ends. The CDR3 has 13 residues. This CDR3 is CASNLGGGQPQHF. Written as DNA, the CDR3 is TGTGCCAGCAATCTTGGGGGTGGTCAGCCCCAGCATTTT.

CDR3 DNA sequence: TGTGCCTGTACCAAATCGGGGGTTTCGGGCATTCAGTACTTC. Translating it yields CACTKSGVSGIQYF. The chain combines TRBV30 with TRBJ2-4; D possibly corresponds to TRBD2 (6 bases). Between the trimmed V and J ends, which lost 6 bases and 9 bases, there was a span of 21 bases. The CDR3 has 14 amino acids. Germline V lookup: CDR1 GTSNPN, CDR2 SVGIG (reference sequence).

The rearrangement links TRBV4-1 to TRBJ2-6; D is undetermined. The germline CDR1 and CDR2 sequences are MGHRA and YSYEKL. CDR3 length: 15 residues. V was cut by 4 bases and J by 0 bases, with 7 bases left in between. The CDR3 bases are TGCGCCAGCAGCCTATACCCCTCTGGGGCCAACGTCCTGACTTTC. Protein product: CASSLYPSGANVLTF.

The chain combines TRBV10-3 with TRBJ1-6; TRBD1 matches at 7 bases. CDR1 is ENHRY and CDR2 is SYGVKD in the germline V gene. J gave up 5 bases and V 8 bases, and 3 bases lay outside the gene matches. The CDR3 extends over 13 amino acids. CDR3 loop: CAIRDRDNSPLHF. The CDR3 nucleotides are TGTGCCATCCGCGACAGGGATAATTCACCCCTCCACTTT.

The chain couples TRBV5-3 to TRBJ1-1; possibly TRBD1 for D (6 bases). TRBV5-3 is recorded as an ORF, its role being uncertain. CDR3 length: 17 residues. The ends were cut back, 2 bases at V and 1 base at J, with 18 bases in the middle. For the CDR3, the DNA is TGTGCCAGAAGCTTTCTCCTAAAAGGGGGTCGGAACACTGAAGCTTTCTTT. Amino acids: CARSFLLKGGRNTEAFF.

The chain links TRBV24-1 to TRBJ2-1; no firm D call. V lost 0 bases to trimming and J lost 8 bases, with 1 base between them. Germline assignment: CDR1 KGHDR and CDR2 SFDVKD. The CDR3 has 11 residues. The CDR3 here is CATSDLHEQFF. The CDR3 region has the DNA TGTGCCACCAGTGATTTGCATGAGCAGTTCTTC.

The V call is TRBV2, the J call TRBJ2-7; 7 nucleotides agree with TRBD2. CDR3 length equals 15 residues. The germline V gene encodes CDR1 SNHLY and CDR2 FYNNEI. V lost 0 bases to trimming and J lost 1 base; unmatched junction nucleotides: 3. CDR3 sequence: CASSEATGGSYEQYF. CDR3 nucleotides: TGTGCCAGCAGTGAAGCGACGGGGGGTTCCTACGAGCAGTACTTC.